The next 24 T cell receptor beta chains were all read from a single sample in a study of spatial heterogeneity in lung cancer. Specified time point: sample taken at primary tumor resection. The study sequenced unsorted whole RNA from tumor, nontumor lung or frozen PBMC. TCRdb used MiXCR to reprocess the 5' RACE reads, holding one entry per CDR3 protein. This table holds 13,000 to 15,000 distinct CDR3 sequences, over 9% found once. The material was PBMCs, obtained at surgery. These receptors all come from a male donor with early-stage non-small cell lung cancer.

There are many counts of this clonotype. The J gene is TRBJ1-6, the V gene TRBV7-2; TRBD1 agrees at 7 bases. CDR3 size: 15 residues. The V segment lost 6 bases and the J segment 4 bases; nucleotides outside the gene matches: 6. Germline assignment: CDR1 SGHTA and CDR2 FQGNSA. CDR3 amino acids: CASSKPGQYNSPLHF. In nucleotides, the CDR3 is TGTGCCAGCAGTAAACCGGGACAGTATAATTCACCCCTCCACTTT.

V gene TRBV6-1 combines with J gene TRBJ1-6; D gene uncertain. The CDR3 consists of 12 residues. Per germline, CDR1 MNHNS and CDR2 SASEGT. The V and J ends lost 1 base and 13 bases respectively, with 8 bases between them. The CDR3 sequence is CASSEGYKPLHF. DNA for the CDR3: TGTGCCAGCAGTGAAGGATATAAGCCCCTCCACTTT.

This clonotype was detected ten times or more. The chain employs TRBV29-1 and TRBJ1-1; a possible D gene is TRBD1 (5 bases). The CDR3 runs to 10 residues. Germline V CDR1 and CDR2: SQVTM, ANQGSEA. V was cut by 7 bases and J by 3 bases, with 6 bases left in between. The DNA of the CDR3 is TGCAGCGGGGGACACACTGAAGCTTTCTTT. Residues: CSGGHTEAFF.

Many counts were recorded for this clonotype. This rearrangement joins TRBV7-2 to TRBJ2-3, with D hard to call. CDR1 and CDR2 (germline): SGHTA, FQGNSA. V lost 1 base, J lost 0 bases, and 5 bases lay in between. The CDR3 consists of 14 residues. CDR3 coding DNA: TGTGCCAGCAGCTTAGGGCGAAGCACAGATACGCAGTATTTT. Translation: CASSLGRSTDTQYF.

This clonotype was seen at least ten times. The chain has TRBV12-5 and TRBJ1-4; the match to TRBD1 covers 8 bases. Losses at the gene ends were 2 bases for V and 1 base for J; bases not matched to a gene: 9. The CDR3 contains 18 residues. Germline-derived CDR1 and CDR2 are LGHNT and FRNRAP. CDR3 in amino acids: CASGLTRDRRLTNEKLFF. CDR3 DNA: TGTGCTAGTGGTTTGACCCGGGACAGGCGGCTAACTAATGAAAAACTGTTTTTT.

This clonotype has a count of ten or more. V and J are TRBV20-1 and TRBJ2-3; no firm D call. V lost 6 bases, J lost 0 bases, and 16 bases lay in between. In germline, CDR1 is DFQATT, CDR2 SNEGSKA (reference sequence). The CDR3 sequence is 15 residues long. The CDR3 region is CSAPSKISSTDTQYF. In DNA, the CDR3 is TGCAGTGCCCCCAGTAAAATCTCTAGCACAGATACGCAGTATTTT.

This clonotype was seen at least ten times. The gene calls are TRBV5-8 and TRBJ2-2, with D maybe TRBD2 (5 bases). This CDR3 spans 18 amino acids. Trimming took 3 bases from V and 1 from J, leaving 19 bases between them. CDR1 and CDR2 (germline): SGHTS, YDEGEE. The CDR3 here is CASSSVPWGAENTGELFF. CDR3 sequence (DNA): TGTGCCAGCAGCTCTGTCCCCTGGGGAGCGGAGAACACCGGGGAGCTGTTTTTT.

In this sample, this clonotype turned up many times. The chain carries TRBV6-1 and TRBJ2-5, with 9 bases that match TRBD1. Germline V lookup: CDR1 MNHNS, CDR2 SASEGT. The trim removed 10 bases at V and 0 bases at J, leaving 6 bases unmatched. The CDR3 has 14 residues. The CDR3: CAIQDRGNQETQYF. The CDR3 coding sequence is TGTGCCATACAGGACAGGGGCAACCAAGAGACCCAGTACTTC.

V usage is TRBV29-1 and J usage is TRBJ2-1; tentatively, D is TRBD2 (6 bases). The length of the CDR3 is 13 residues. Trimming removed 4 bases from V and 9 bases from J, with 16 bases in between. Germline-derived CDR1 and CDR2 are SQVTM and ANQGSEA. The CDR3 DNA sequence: TGCAGCGTTGTTAGAGTGGCGCGGGGTGAGCAGTTCTTC. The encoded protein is CSVVRVARGEQFF.

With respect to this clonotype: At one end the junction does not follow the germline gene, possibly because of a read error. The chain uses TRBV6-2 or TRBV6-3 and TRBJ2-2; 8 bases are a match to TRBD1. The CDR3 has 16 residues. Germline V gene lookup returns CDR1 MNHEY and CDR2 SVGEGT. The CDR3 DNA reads TGTGCCAGCAGCCGAAATTACGGGACAGGCACCGGGGAGATGTTTTTT. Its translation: CASSRNYGTGTGEMFF.

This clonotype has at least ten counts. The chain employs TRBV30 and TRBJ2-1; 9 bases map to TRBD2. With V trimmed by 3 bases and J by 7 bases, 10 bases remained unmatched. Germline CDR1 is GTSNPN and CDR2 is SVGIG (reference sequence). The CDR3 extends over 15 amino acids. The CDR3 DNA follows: TGTGCCTGGAGACCCTTTGTAGCGGGAGCGAATGAGCAGTTCTTC. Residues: CAWRPFVAGANEQFF.

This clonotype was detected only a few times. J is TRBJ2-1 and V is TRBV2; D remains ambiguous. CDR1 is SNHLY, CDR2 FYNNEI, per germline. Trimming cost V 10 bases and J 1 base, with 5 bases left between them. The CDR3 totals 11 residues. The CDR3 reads CATESYNEQFF. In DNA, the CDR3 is TGTGCCACCGAATCCTACAATGAGCAGTTCTTC.

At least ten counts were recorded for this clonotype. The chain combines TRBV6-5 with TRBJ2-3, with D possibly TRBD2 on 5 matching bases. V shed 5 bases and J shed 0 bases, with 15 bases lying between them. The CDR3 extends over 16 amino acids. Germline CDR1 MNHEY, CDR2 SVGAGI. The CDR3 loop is CASSQPGTPSTDTQYF. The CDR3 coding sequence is TGTGCCAGCAGTCAGCCGGGAACCCCTAGCACAGATACGCAGTATTTT.

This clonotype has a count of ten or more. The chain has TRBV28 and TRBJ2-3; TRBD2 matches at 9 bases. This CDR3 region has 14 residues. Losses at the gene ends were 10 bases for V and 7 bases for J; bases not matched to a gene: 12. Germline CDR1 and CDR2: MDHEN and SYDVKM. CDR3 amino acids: CATLAGGPSNTQYF. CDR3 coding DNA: TGTGCCACCCTGGCGGGAGGGCCCAGTAATACGCAGTATTTT.

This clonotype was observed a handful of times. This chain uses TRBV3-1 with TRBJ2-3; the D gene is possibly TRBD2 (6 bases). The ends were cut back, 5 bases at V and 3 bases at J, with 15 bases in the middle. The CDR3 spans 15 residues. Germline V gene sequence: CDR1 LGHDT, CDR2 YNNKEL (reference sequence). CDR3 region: CASSGTYGGTDTQYF. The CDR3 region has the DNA TGTGCCAGCAGCGGTACTTATGGAGGGACAGATACGCAGTATTTT.

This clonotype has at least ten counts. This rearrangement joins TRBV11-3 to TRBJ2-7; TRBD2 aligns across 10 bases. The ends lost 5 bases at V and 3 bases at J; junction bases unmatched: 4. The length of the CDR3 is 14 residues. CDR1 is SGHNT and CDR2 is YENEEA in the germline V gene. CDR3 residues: CASSTGLAIYEQYF. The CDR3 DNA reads TGTGCCAGCAGCACGGGACTAGCGATCTACGAGCAGTACTTC.

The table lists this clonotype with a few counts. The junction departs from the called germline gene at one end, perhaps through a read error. The DNA of the CDR3 is TGTGCCAGCAGTTTTGCGGGAACGAACACCGAGGAGCTGTTTTTT. The encoded protein is CASSFAGTNTEELFF. The chain uses TRBV28 and TRBJ2-2, with D tentatively TRBD2 (6 bases). The germline CDR1 and CDR2 sequences are MDHEN and SYDVKM. The CDR3 runs 15 residues.

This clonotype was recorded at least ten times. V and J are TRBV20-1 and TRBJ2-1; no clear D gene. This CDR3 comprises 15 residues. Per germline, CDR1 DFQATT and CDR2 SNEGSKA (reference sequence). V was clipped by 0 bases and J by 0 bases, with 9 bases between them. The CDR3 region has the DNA TGCAGTGCTAGAGATTACGGCAGCTCCTACAATGAGCAGTTCTTC. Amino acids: CSARDYGSSYNEQFF.

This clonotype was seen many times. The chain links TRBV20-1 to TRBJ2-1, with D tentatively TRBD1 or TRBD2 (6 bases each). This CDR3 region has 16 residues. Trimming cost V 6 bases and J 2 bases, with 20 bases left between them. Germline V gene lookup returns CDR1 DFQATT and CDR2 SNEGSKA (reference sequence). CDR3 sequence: CSARPFRGAAYNEQFF. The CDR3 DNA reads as TGCAGTGCAAGGCCGTTTAGGGGGGCCGCCTACAATGAGCAGTTCTTC.

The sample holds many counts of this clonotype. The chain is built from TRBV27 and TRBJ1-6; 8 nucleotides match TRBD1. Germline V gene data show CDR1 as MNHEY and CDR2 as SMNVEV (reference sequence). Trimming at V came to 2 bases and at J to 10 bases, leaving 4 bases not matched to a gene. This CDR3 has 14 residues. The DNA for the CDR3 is TGTGCCAGCAGTTTAGACAGGGGAAGGTCACCCCTCCACTTT. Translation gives CASSLDRGRSPLHF.

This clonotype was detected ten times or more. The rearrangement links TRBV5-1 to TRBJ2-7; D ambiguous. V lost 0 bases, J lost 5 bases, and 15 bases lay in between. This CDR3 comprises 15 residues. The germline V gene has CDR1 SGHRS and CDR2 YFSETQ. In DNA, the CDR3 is TGCGCCAGCAGCTTGGAGTCCCCACGGGTCGACGAGCAGTACTTC. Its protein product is CASSLESPRVDEQYF.

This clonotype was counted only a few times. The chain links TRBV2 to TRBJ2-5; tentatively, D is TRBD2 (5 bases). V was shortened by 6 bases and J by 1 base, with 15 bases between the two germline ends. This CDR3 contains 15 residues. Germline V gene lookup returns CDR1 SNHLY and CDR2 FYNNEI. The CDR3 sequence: CASRPSVRVQETQYF. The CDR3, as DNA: TGTGCCAGCAGGCCCTCGGTGCGGGTCCAAGAGACCCAGTACTTC.

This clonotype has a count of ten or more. CDR3 in amino acids: CASSLGDTQYF. The CDR3 DNA is TGCGCCAGCAGCTTGGGAGATACGCAGTATTTT. The J gene is TRBJ2-3, the V gene TRBV5-1; D remains unclear. Looked up from germline, CDR1 is SGHRS and CDR2 is YFSETQ. This CDR3 has 11 amino acids. V was clipped by 0 bases and J by 5 bases, with 1 base between them. Full variable domain (outside the CDR3, taken from reference TRBV5-1 and TRBJ2-3): KAGVTQTPRYLIKTRGQQVTLSCSPISGHRSVSWYQQTPGQGLQFLFEYFSETQRNKGNFPGRFSGRQFSNSRSEMNVSTLELGDSALYLCASSLGDTQYFGPGTRLTVL.

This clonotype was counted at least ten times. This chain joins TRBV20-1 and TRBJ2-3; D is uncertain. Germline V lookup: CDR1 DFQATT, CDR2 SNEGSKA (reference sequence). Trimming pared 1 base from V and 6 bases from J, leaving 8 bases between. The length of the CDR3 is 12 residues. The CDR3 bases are TGCAGTGCTAGAGGAGGAGCGGATACGCAGTATTTT. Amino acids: CSARGGADTQYF.